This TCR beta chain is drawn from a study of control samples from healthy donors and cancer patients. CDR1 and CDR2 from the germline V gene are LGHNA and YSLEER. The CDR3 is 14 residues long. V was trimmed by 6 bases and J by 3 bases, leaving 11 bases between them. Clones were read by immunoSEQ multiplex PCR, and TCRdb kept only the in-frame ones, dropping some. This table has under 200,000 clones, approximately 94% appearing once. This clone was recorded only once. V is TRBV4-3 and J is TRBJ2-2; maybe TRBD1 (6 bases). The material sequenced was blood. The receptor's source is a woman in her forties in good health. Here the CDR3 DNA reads TGCGCCAGCAGGGAGACAGGATACACCGGGGAGCTGTTTTTT. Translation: CASRETGYTGELFF.